The next 5 T cell receptor beta chains were all read from a single sample in a study of shared clonotypes between healthy human individuals. Using immunoSEQ multiplex PCR, the repertoire was profiled, and TCRdb retains in-frame clones only, with some absent. The data show fewer than 2.5 million clones, 90% to 95% seen once. Sequenced sample: naive CD4+ T cells from PBMCs. The subset is: CD45RA+ positively selected. These receptors were obtained from a man aged 18 to 30 in good health. Some clones in this sample may be carry-over from other donors' samples.

The V gene is TRBV7-2, the J gene TRBJ1-1; TRBD1 might be the D (5 bases). V was trimmed by 5 bases and J by 5 bases, leaving 15 bases between them. There are 14 residues in the CDR3. Germline CDR1 SGHTA, CDR2 FQGNSA. CDR3 nucleotide sequence: TGTGCCAGCAGCCCCCAGGGTTTTGGTACTGAAGCTTTCTTT. This encodes CASSPQGFGTEAFF.

The V call is TRBV7-9, the J call TRBJ2-5; the D call may be TRBD1 or TRBD2 (6 bases each). The CDR3 has 18 amino acids. Germline V gene data show CDR1 as SEHNR and CDR2 as FQNEAQ (reference sequence). V shed 1 base and J shed 1 base, with 19 bases lying between them. The CDR3 DNA reads as TGTGCCAGCAGCTTAGGTGTAGGGGGACCGGGGGCCCAAGAGACCCAGTACTTC. Amino acid sequence: CASSLGVGGPGAQETQYF. Using reference TRBV7-9 and TRBJ2-5 for the parts outside the CDR3, the full variable domain is DTGVSQNPRHKITKRGQNVTFRCDPISEHNRLYWYRQTLGQGPEFLTYFQNEAQLEKSRLLSDRFSAERPKGSFSTLEIQRTEQGDSAMYLCASSLGVGGPGAQETQYFGPGTRLLVL.

The table lists this clone with a count of one. The chain uses TRBV5-1 and TRBJ2-7, with 10 bases fitting TRBD2. The ends lost 4 bases at V and 3 bases at J; junction bases unmatched: 10. There are 16 residues in the CDR3. Germline V lookup: CDR1 SGHRS, CDR2 YFSETQ. Here the CDR3 reads CASSPDPGLAVYEQYF. CDR3 sequence (DNA): TGCGCCAGCAGCCCAGACCCCGGACTAGCGGTCTACGAGCAGTACTTC.

The chain has TRBV5-1 and TRBJ2-1, with D possibly TRBD2 on 6 matching bases. The CDR3 covers 17 residues. Per the germline V gene, CDR1 is SGHRS and CDR2 is YFSETQ. V was shortened by 4 bases and J by 0 bases, with 17 bases between the two germline ends. In DNA form, the CDR3 reads TGCGCCAGCAGCCCCTGGGGAGGTGGTGGCTCCTACAATGAGCAGTTCTTC. This translates into CASSPWGGGGSYNEQFF.

This clone was seen just once. The rearrangement uses TRBV5-1 and TRBJ2-5; TRBD2 is a possible D gene (6 bases). The V gene lost 0 bases and the J gene lost 7 bases, with 13 bases spanning the gap. Looked up from germline, CDR1 is SGHRS and CDR2 is YFSETQ. CDR3 length: 14 residues. This chain's CDR3 is CASSLAPGDGTQYF. The CDR3 coding sequence is TGCGCCAGCAGCTTGGCCCCGGGGGATGGGACCCAGTACTTC.